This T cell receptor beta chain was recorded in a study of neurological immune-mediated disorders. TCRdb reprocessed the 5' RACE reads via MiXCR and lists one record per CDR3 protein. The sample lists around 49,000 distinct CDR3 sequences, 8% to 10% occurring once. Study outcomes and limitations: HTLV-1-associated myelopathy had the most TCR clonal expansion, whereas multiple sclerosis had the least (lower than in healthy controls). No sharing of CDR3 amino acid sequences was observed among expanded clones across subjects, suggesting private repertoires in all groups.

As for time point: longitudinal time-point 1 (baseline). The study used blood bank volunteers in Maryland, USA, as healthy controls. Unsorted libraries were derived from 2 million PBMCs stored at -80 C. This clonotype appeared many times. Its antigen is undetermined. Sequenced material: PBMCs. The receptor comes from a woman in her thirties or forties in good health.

CDR3 sequence (DNA): TGTGCCATCAGTGTAGAGGACAGGGGGAATTCACCCCTCCACTTT. The encoded protein is CAISVEDRGNSPLHF. This chain joins TRBV10-3 and TRBJ1-6; 10 bases are shared with TRBD1. V gave up 4 bases and J gave up 7 bases; unmatched junction bases: 4. The CDR3 has 15 residues. CDR1 is ENHRY and CDR2 is SYGVKD in the germline V gene.